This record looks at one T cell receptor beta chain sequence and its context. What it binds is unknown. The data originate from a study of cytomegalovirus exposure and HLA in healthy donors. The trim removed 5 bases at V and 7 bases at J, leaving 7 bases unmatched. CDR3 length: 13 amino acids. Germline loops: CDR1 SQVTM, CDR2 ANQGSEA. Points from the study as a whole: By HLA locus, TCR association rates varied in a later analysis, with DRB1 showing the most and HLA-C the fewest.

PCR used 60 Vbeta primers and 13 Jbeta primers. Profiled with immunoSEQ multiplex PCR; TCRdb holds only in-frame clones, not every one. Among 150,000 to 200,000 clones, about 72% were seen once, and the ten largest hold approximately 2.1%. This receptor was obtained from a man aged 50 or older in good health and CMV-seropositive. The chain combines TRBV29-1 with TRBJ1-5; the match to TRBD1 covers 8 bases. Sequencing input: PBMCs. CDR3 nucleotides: TGCAGCGTTACAGAAGACAGGGGACAGCCCCAGCATTTT. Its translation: CSVTEDRGQPQHF.